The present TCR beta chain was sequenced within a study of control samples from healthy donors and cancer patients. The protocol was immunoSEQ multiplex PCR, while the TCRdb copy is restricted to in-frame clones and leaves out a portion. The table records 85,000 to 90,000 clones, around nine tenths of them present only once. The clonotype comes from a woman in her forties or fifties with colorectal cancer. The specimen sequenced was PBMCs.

Here the CDR3 reads CASSIRDRDTGELFF. The CDR3 coding sequence is TGTGCCAGCAGCATCCGGGACAGGGACACCGGGGAGCTGTTTTTT. The chain combines TRBV5-5 with TRBJ2-2; 9 bases agree with TRBD1. Germline V gene lookup returns CDR1 SGHKS and CDR2 YYEKEE (reference sequence). V lost 4 bases, J lost 3 bases, and 4 bases stayed unmatched. The CDR3 extends over 15 amino acids.